These 9 T cell receptor beta chains were all obtained from the same sample, sequenced in a study of T-cell memory formation after mild COVID-19. MiXCR, applied by TCRdb to the 5' RACE reads, yields one record per CDR3 protein. The sample lists some 450,000 distinct CDR3 sequences, roughly 17% seen once, with roughly a fifth in the top ten. The specimen was PBMCs or a T cell subset sorted from them (not recorded which). The receptors here all came from a young man who had mild COVID-19 (a few samples of this study predate the infection). Cell type and time point are not known.

The J gene is TRBJ2-7, the V gene TRBV24-1, with D tentatively TRBD2 (5 bases). The CDR3 totals 14 residues. The V end was cut by 4 bases, the J end by 0 bases, with 9 bases between. The germline gives CDR1 KGHDR, CDR2 SFDVKD. The CDR3 DNA reads as TGTGCCACCAGTGAGGACTGGGGCTCCTACGAGCAGTACGTC. It specifies CATSEDWGSYEQYV.

The sample holds a few counts of this clonotype. The chain joins TRBV6-1 to TRBJ2-7; no clear D gene. The germline CDR1 and CDR2 sequences are MNHNS and SASEGT. This CDR3 region has 14 residues. V lost 4 bases and J 3 bases, leaving 13 bases between the germline ends. CDR3 amino acids: CASSAYGLDYEQYF. CDR3 nucleotide sequence: TGTGCCAGCAGTGCATATGGTCTAGACTACGAGCAGTACTTC.

This clonotype showed up just a few times. The chain has TRBV10-3 and TRBJ2-7, with D possibly matching TRBD1 (6 bases). The CDR3 is 15 residues long. Trimming shortened V by 6 bases and J by 4 bases, and 19 bases separated the two germline ends. Germline V gene sequence: CDR1 ENHRY, CDR2 SYGVKD. CDR3 DNA: TGTGCCATCAGCCCAACCCCAGGGGAAGGATACGAGCAGTACTTC. This encodes CAISPTPGEGYEQYF.

This clonotype was found a few times. The rearrangement joins TRBV27 to TRBJ2-2; possibly TRBD2 for D (5 bases). Germline values: CDR1 MNHEY, CDR2 SMNVEV (reference sequence). This CDR3 region has 17 residues. Trimming left V 3 bases short and J 0 bases short, with 14 bases between. CDR3 protein: CASSFNGVEPNTGELFF. The CDR3 DNA reads as TGTGCCAGCAGTTTCAACGGGGTCGAACCGAACACCGGGGAGCTGTTTTTT.

The chain employs TRBV6-5 and TRBJ2-3; D perhaps matches TRBD1 (6 bases). The V and J ends lost 2 bases and 1 base respectively, with 7 bases between them. There are 14 residues in the CDR3. Germline CDR1 is MNHEY and CDR2 is SVGAGI. The CDR3 bases are TGTGCCAGCAGTTACAAGGGGGGCACAGATACGCAGTATTTT. It encodes CASSYKGGTDTQYF.

The chain recombines TRBV20-1 with TRBJ2-7; D might be TRBD1 (5 bases). The CDR3 runs to 14 residues. V dropped 4 bases and J dropped 4 bases, with 17 bases sitting between them. The germline CDR1 and CDR2 sequences are DFQATT and SNEGSKA (reference sequence). The CDR3 coding sequence is TGCAGTGCTACCTCAGGGATGGATCCGTACGAGCAGTACTTC. Its translation: CSATSGMDPYEQYF.

This clonotype has a handful of counts. V usage is TRBV6-5 and J usage is TRBJ2-2; TRBD1 aligns across 9 bases. Germline CDR1 MNHEY, CDR2 SVGAGI. This CDR3 is 15 amino acids long. J gave up 8 bases and V 6 bases, and 10 bases lay outside the gene matches. The CDR3, as DNA: TGTGCCAGCAGGGGCTTCGGGACAGGGTCTGGGGAGCTGTTTTTT. This translates into CASRGFGTGSGELFF.

V and J are TRBV7-2 and TRBJ2-3; D possibly corresponds to TRBD1 (6 bases). Germline assignment: CDR1 SGHTA and CDR2 FQGNSA. The V gene lost 5 bases and the J gene lost 4 bases, with 13 bases spanning the gap. This CDR3 is built from 14 residues. This CDR3 reads CASSANGQSDTQYF. The CDR3 DNA sequence: TGTGCCAGCAGCGCGAACGGACAGTCAGATACGCAGTATTTT.

The chain links TRBV20-1 to TRBJ1-1; D is uncertain. V was trimmed by 0 bases and J by 1 base, leaving 6 bases between them. CDR1 is DFQATT, CDR2 SNEGSKA, per germline (reference sequence). The CDR3 is 13 amino acids. The CDR3 DNA follows: TGCAGTGCTAGAGATGAGAGGAACACTGAAGCTTTCTTT. Amino acid sequence: CSARDERNTEAFF.